The subject of this entry is one TCR beta chain. Its antigen is undetermined. It was with a sample-barcoded 5' primer and a J-beta primer mix that a second PCR of about 6 to 12 cycles was run. Each cDNA molecule was tagged by a template-switch adaptor with 12 random nucleotides. TCRdb reprocessed the 5' RACE reads via MiXCR and lists one record per CDR3 protein. The sample has roughly 1,500,000 distinct CDR3 sequences, 30% to 35% seen once. This entry is derived from a study of blood T cells in healthy people across ages. Across the study: About one barcoded beta molecule per two T cells came from capture by template switching.

Study-wide findings and caveats: Unknown donor CMV status possibly confounded expanded clonotype changes.

The trim removed 6 bases at V and 7 bases at J, leaving 12 bases unmatched. The CDR3 consists of 15 residues. The germline gives CDR1 MNHEY, CDR2 SVGAGI. This sequence joins TRBV6-5 and TRBJ2-1, with 7 bases lining up with TRBD1. Material: blood. The TCR originated in a woman in her 30s in good health. CDR3 sequence: CASRPGQLGRNEQFF. CDR3 in DNA: TGTGCCAGCAGACCGGGACAGTTGGGAAGAAATGAGCAGTTCTTC.